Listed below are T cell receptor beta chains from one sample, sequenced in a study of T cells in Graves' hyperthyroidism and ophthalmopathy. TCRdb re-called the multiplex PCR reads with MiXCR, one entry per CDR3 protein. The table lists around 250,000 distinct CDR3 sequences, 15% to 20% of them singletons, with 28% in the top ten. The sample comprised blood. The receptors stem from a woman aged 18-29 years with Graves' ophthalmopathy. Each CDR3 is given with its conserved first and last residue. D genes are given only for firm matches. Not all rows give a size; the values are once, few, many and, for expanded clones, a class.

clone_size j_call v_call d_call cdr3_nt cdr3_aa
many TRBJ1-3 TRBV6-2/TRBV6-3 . TGTGCCAGCAGTGAACGTGGGATGCCCATATATTTT CASSERGMPIYF
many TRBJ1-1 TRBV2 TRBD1 TGTGCCAGCAGGGACAGGGGGACCCCTGAAGCTTTCTTT CASRDRGTPEAFF
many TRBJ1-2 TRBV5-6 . TGTGCCAGCAGCTTGGGGATGGGATTCTATGGCTACACCTTC CASSLGMGFYGYTF
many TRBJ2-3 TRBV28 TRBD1 TGTGCCAGCAGTGACCCCAGGGGGCGAGGAGATACGCAGTATTTT CASSDPRGRGDTQYF
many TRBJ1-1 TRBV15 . TGTGCCACCAGCAGCTCGGGAAACACTGAAGCTTTCTTT CATSSSGNTEAFF
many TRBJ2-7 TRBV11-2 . TGTGCCAGCAGCCTCCACCTCAACGAGCAGTACTTC CASSLHLNEQYF
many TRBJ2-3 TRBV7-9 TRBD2 TGTGCCAGCAGCCTAAGCGGGGCGTACACAGATACGCAGTATTTT CASSLSGAYTDTQYF
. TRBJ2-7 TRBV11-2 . TGTGCCAGCAGCTTAGCGGGAGAATCCTACGAGCAGTACTTC CASSLAGESYEQYF
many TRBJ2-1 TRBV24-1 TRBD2 TGTGCCACCAGTGACCGCGGACTAGCCGACACGTACAATGAGCAGTTCTTC CATSDRGLADTYNEQFF
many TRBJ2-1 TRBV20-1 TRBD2 TGCAGTGCTAACCAGGGGACTAGCGGGACCTACAATGAGCAGTTCTTC CSANQGTSGTYNEQFF
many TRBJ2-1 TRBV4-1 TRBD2 TGCGCCAGCAGCCAAGATGGGACTAGCGGGAGGGACAATGAGCAGTTCTTC CASSQDGTSGRDNEQFF
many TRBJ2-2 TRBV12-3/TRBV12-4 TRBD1 TGTGCCAGCAGTTTGTTGGGCATTTTTGGACAGGGTGTCACCGGGGAGCTGTTTTTT CASSLLGIFGQGVTGELFF
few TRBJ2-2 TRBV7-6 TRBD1 TGTGCCAGCGGACAGGGGGGGACCGGGGAGCTGTTTTTT CASGQGGTGELFF
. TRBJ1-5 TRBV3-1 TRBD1 TGTGCCAGCAGCCACCGGACAGGGATAAATCAGCCCCAGCATTTT CASSHRTGINQPQHF
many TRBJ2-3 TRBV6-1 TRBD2 TGTGCCAGCAGTCTAAGACTAGCGCCTAGCACAGATACGCAGTATTTT CASSLRLAPSTDTQYF
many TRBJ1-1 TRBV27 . TGTGCCAGCAGTCACGCCGACAGGAACACTGAAGCTTTCTTT CASSHADRNTEAFF
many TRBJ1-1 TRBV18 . TGTGCCAGCTCACCAAAATCTGCAGGGCAGAACACTGAAGCTTTCTTT CASSPKSAGQNTEAFF
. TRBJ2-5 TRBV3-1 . TGTGCCAGCAGCCAAGATCCGGTTAGGACGGGGCAAGAGACCCAGTACTTC CASSQDPVRTGQETQYF
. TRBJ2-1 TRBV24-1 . TGTGCCACCAGTGATTTGTCATCGGGGCCGTTGCAGTTCTTC CATSDLSSGPLQFF
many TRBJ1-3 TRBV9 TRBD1 TGTGCCAGCAGCGTAGCAGGGACAGGGCCGACTGGAAACACCATATATTTT CASSVAGTGPTGNTIYF
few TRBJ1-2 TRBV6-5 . TGTGCCAGCAGTTACGATGGGCAGTTCTATGGCTACACCTTC CASSYDGQFYGYTF
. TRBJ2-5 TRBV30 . TGTGCCTGGAGGGAGTCGGGGGCCGGTGAGACCCAGTACTTC CAWRESGAGETQYF
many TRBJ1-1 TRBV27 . TGTGCCAGCAGTCCCTTGGAGGTCGGGAACACTGAAGCTTTCTTT CASSPLEVGNTEAFF
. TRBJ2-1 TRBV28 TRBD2 TGTGCCAGCAGACGTGCGGGACTAGACTACAATGAGCAGTTCTTC CASRRAGLDYNEQFF
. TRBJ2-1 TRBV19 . TGTGCCAGTAGTATCCCCCCCGGAGGGAGTGGCTACAATGAGCAGTTCTTC CASSIPPGGSGYNEQFF
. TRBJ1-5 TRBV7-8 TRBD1 TGTGCCAGCAGCCCACGGACAGGGCCCCCTCGGGATTTT CASSPRTGPPRDF
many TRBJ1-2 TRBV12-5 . TGTGCTAGTGGTTCCCCCGGGGGATCCAGTCACGGCTACACCTTC CASGSPGGSSHGYTF
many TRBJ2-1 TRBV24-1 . TGTGCCACCAGTGTGGGTCGGGACAATGAGCAGTTCTTC CATSVGRDNEQFF